Listed below are T cell receptor beta chains from one sample, sequenced in a study of OX40 agonist ivuxolimab in advanced cancers. Using immunoSEQ multiplex PCR, the repertoire was profiled, and TCRdb retains in-frame clones only, with some absent. The table lists about 76,000 clones, about 85% of them singletons, with around 1.7% in the top ten. Material: CD4+ or CD8+ T cells sorted from blood, obtained in a trial of the OX40 agonist ivuxolimab. The receptors stem from an adult with an advanced solid tumor such as melanoma, head and neck, liver or kidney cancer. CDR3s include the opening cysteine and the closing phenylalanine or tryptophan. D genes are given only for firm matches.

J	V	D	CDR3
TRBJ1-2	TRBV19	NA	CASMAPRGSYGYTF
TRBJ1-6	TRBV6-5	NA	CASSFTGRSYNSPLHF
TRBJ1-5	TRBV5-8	TRBD1	CASSLGQGINQPQHF
TRBJ2-7	TRBV6-6	NA	CASSPRGTDDEQYF
TRBJ1-3	TRBV4-2	NA	CASSPNNWGAKGNTIYF
TRBJ1-4	TRBV11-2	TRBD1	CASTDRAERDEKLFF
TRBJ2-5	TRBV6-6	NA	CASSYSGETQYF
TRBJ1-3	TRBV15	NA	CATSAEQGAGNTIYF
TRBJ1-3	TRBV18	TRBD1	CASSPPGQGSGNTIYF
TRBJ2-5	TRBV27	NA	CASSFDSQETQYF
TRBJ2-7	TRBV14	TRBD2	CASGLAGTVLPYEQYF
TRBJ1-5	TRBV10-3	NA	CAISESIQPQHF
TRBJ1-1	TRBV5-5	NA	CASSFNRAPAFF
TRBJ2-2	TRBV7-6	NA	CASSLGKGGPGVFF
TRBJ1-1	TRBV5-1	NA	CASSLFGGRNTEAFF
TRBJ1-5	TRBV28	NA	CASSSGGSNQPQHF
TRBJ2-3	TRBV9	TRBD2	CASSGRLAGFPDTQYF